This is a list of T cell receptor beta chains from one sample in a study of PD-1 blockade in classical Hodgkin lymphoma. Using immunoSEQ multiplex PCR, the repertoire was profiled, and TCRdb retains in-frame clones only, with some absent. The table shows some 41,000 clones, with approximately 90% occurring only once. Sample: peripheral blood mononuclear cells (PBMCs), taken before the second cycle of nivolumab. The receptors shown here come from a human donor with classical Hodgkin lymphoma. Both conserved end residues are part of each CDR3. Each record gives: CDR3 protein, CDR3 DNA, clone size, V gene, D gene, J gene. A D gene is named only where the DNA matches it firmly. Expanded clones get a size class; other rows say once, few or many, or leave the size out.

CDR3 protein: CAGADGGNTGELFF
CDR3 DNA: TGTGCCGGGGCGGACGGAGGTAACACCGGGGAGCTGTTTTTT
clone size: NA
V gene: TRBV28
D gene: NA
J gene: TRBJ2-2

CDR3 protein: CASSDGDRDQPQHF
CDR3 DNA: TGTGCCAGCAGTGACGGGGACAGGGACCAGCCCCAGCATTTT
clone size: NA
V gene: TRBV2
D gene: TRBD1
J gene: TRBJ1-5

CDR3 protein: CASSFATSGGETQYF
CDR3 DNA: TGCGCCAGCAGCTTCGCAACTAGCGGGGGTGAGACCCAGTACTTC
clone size: NA
V gene: TRBV5-1
D gene: TRBD2
J gene: TRBJ2-5

CDR3 protein: CASSLGGQGANEQFF
CDR3 DNA: TGTGCCAGCAGCTTAGGCGGACAGGGGGCGAATGAGCAGTTCTTC
clone size: NA
V gene: TRBV7-9
D gene: TRBD1
J gene: TRBJ2-1

CDR3 protein: CASSPSPPLAGGGNEQFF
CDR3 DNA: TGTGCCAGCAGCCCGAGCCCTCCTTTAGCGGGGGGAGGCAATGAGCAGTTCTTC
clone size: NA
V gene: TRBV7-9
D gene: TRBD2
J gene: TRBJ2-1

CDR3 protein: CASSLELADIQYF
CDR3 DNA: TGCGCCAGCAGCTTGGAGCTAGCGGACATTCAGTACTTC
clone size: NA
V gene: TRBV5-1
D gene: TRBD2
J gene: TRBJ2-4

CDR3 protein: CASRRAGTTDTQYF
CDR3 DNA: TGTGCCAGCAGGCGCGCGGGGACCACAGATACGCAGTATTTT
clone size: NA
V gene: TRBV28
D gene: NA
J gene: TRBJ2-3

CDR3 protein: CASSPRGATVGETQYF
CDR3 DNA: TGCGCCAGCAGCCCCCGGGGTGCAACTGTGGGAGAGACCCAGTACTTC
clone size: NA
V gene: TRBV5-1
D gene: NA
J gene: TRBJ2-5

CDR3 protein: CASSLGIGLGESYEQYF
CDR3 DNA: TGTGCCAGCAGCTTAGGAATCGGGCTGGGCGAATCCTACGAGCAGTACTTC
clone size: NA
V gene: TRBV7-8
D gene: NA
J gene: TRBJ2-7

CDR3 protein: CASSFEGREAFF
CDR3 DNA: TGTGCCAGCAGCTTCGAAGGGAGGGAAGCTTTCTTT
clone size: NA
V gene: TRBV13
D gene: NA
J gene: TRBJ1-1

CDR3 protein: CASSRSAGWDTQYF
CDR3 DNA: TGTGCCAGCAGCCGATCCGCGGGATGGGATACGCAGTATTTT
clone size: few
V gene: TRBV14
D gene: NA
J gene: TRBJ2-3

CDR3 protein: CASSLEGESYEQYF
CDR3 DNA: TGCGCCAGCAGCTTGGAAGGCGAGAGCTACGAGCAGTACTTC
clone size: NA
V gene: TRBV5-1
D gene: NA
J gene: TRBJ2-7

CDR3 protein: CASSVWTASTDTQYF
CDR3 DNA: TGTGCCAGCAGTGTATGGACCGCTAGCACAGATACGCAGTATTTT
clone size: once
V gene: TRBV2
D gene: NA
J gene: TRBJ2-3

CDR3 protein: CASSQVQNAGKLFF
CDR3 DNA: TGCGCCAGCAGCCAAGTACAGAATGCAGGTAAACTGTTTTTT
clone size: NA
V gene: TRBV4-1
D gene: NA
J gene: TRBJ1-4

CDR3 protein: CASSYRDSLWEQYF
CDR3 DNA: TGTGCCAGCAGTTACAGGGACAGTCTTTGGGAGCAGTACTTC
clone size: NA
V gene: TRBV6-5
D gene: TRBD1
J gene: TRBJ2-7

CDR3 protein: CASSPGTIHTDTQYF
CDR3 DNA: TGTGCCAGTAGTCCTGGGACTATTCACACAGATACGCAGTATTTT
clone size: NA
V gene: TRBV19
D gene: TRBD2
J gene: TRBJ2-3

CDR3 protein: CASSAMVPYEQYF
CDR3 DNA: TGTGCCAGCAGTGCCATGGTTCCCTACGAGCAGTACTTC
clone size: NA
V gene: TRBV6-5
D gene: NA
J gene: TRBJ2-7

CDR3 protein: CASSDLRDNTRNEQFF
CDR3 DNA: TGTGCCAGCAGCGACCTTCGGGACAATACCCGCAACGAGCAGTTCTTC
clone size: NA
V gene: TRBV7-8
D gene: NA
J gene: TRBJ2-1

CDR3 protein: CASSYLLGRANEAFF
CDR3 DNA: TGTGCCAGCAGTTACCTCCTAGGCAGGGCAAATGAAGCTTTCTTT
clone size: NA
V gene: TRBV6-5
D gene: NA
J gene: TRBJ1-1

CDR3 protein: CASSPSANPTDTQYF
CDR3 DNA: TGTGCCAGCTCACCCTCCGCCAACCCCACAGATACGCAGTATTTT
clone size: NA
V gene: TRBV18
D gene: NA
J gene: TRBJ2-3

CDR3 protein: CATSLGGEQFF
CDR3 DNA: TGTGCCACCAGCCTAGGGGGTGAGCAGTTCTTC
clone size: NA
V gene: TRBV15
D gene: NA
J gene: TRBJ2-1

CDR3 protein: CASSMEGLTEAFF
CDR3 DNA: TGTGCCAGTAGTATGGAGGGGCTGACTGAAGCTTTCTTT
clone size: NA
V gene: TRBV19
D gene: NA
J gene: TRBJ1-1

CDR3 protein: CASSLRGPGELFF
CDR3 DNA: TGCGCCAGCAGCTTGCGGGGTCCCGGGGAGCTGTTTTTT
clone size: NA
V gene: TRBV5-1
D gene: NA
J gene: TRBJ2-2

CDR3 protein: CASRETGTSGNTIYF
CDR3 DNA: TGTGCCAGCAGGGAGACAGGGACCTCTGGAAACACCATATATTTT
clone size: NA
V gene: TRBV2
D gene: TRBD1
J gene: TRBJ1-3

CDR3 protein: CATGDTRSGNTIYF
CDR3 DNA: TGTGCCACCGGGGACACTCGCTCTGGAAACACCATATATTTT
clone size: once
V gene: TRBV19
D gene: NA
J gene: TRBJ1-3

CDR3 protein: CASSLATSSYNEQFF
CDR3 DNA: TGTGCCAGCAGCTTAGCTACCAGCTCCTACAATGAGCAGTTCTTC
clone size: NA
V gene: TRBV7-2
D gene: NA
J gene: TRBJ2-1

CDR3 protein: CASSLTAGQETQYF
CDR3 DNA: TGTGCCAGCAGTCTCACTGCCGGACAAGAGACCCAGTACTTC
clone size: NA
V gene: TRBV27
D gene: NA
J gene: TRBJ2-5

CDR3 protein: CAISGGTGVDGAKNIQYF
CDR3 DNA: TGTGCCATCAGTGGGGGGACAGGGGTCGATGGGGCCAAAAACATTCAGTACTTC
clone size: NA
V gene: TRBV10-3
D gene: TRBD1
J gene: TRBJ2-4

CDR3 protein: CASSLDMGNTGELFF
CDR3 DNA: TGTGCCAGCAGCTTAGACATGGGGAACACCGGGGAGCTGTTTTTT
clone size: once
V gene: TRBV5-6
D gene: NA
J gene: TRBJ2-2

CDR3 protein: CASSPRGEQETQYF
CDR3 DNA: TGTGCCAGCAGCCCCCGCGGAGAGCAAGAGACCCAGTACTTC
clone size: NA
V gene: TRBV7-9
D gene: NA
J gene: TRBJ2-5

CDR3 protein: CASSDPSGANTDTQYF
CDR3 DNA: TGTGCCAGCAGTGACCCGAGCGGGGCTAACACAGATACGCAGTATTTT
clone size: NA
V gene: TRBV2
D gene: TRBD2
J gene: TRBJ2-3

CDR3 protein: CASDGQGCTGELFF
CDR3 DNA: TGTGCCAGCGACGGGCAGGGATGCACCGGGGAGCTGTTTTTT
clone size: once
V gene: TRBV6-7
D gene: NA
J gene: TRBJ2-2

CDR3 protein: CASSTSGRTETQYF
CDR3 DNA: TGCGCCAGCAGTACTAGCGGGAGAACAGAGACCCAGTACTTC
clone size: NA
V gene: TRBV5-1
D gene: TRBD2
J gene: TRBJ2-5

CDR3 protein: CASSLGDEQYF
CDR3 DNA: TGCGCCAGCAGCTTGGGGGACGAGCAGTACTTC
clone size: NA
V gene: TRBV5-1
D gene: NA
J gene: TRBJ2-7

CDR3 protein: CASSLPGTGDRYEQYF
CDR3 DNA: TGTGCCAGCAGTTTACCAGGGACAGGGGACAGGTACGAGCAGTACTTC
clone size: large
V gene: TRBV28
D gene: TRBD1
J gene: TRBJ2-7

CDR3 protein: CAGGQNSNTGELFF
CDR3 DNA: TGTGCCGGTGGACAGAATTCGAACACCGGGGAGCTGTTTTTT
clone size: NA
V gene: TRBV19
D gene: NA
J gene: TRBJ2-2

CDR3 protein: CASMGPGGQPQHF
CDR3 DNA: TGTGCCAGTATGGGTCCTGGGGGCCAGCCCCAGCATTTT
clone size: NA
V gene: TRBV19
D gene: NA
J gene: TRBJ1-5

CDR3 protein: CASSPALGGQSVEQYF
CDR3 DNA: TGTGCCAGCAGCCCAGCGTTAGGGGGACAGTCTGTAGAGCAGTACTTC
clone size: once
V gene: TRBV9
D gene: TRBD1
J gene: TRBJ2-7

CDR3 protein: CASSPDRTQYF
CDR3 DNA: TGTGCCAGCTCACCAGACAGGACGCAGTATTTT
clone size: NA
V gene: TRBV18
D gene: NA
J gene: TRBJ2-3

CDR3 protein: CASSPIGQGGYGYTF
CDR3 DNA: TGTGCCAGCTCCCCTATCGGACAGGGAGGATATGGCTACACCTTC
clone size: medium-sized
V gene: TRBV18
D gene: TRBD1
J gene: TRBJ1-2

CDR3 protein: CASRNRGQNSPLHF
CDR3 DNA: TGTGCCAGCAGAAATAGGGGACAGAATTCACCCCTCCACTTT
clone size: NA
V gene: TRBV5-4
D gene: TRBD1
J gene: TRBJ1-6